The 18 T cell receptor beta chains below come from one sample, sequenced in a study of cytomegalovirus exposure and HLA in healthy donors (TCRdb year 2017). Library preparation used the immunoSEQ multiplex PCR assay. For the multiplex PCR, a mixture combining 60 forward primers for TCR Vbeta segments and 13 reverse primers for TCR Jbeta segments was used. TCRdb holds this immuneACCESS table with in-frame rearrangements only. Some clones are missing; in checked studies, unresolved V genes explain under half, and the rest has no known cause. Present in this sample are 110,000 to 150,000 clones, over 65% of which were seen just once. The ten top clones hold approximately 1.8% of the sample. Specimen: PBMCs. Receptors originate from a woman in her thirties in good health and CMV-seronegative.

J is TRBJ2-1 and V is TRBV10-1, with 14 bases lining up with TRBD2. Per germline, CDR1 WNHNN and CDR2 SYGVQD (reference sequence). The CDR3 has 16 residues. The V gene end was trimmed by 6 bases and the J gene end by 10 bases; junction bases not matched to a gene: 11. The CDR3 DNA reads as TGCGCCAGCAGCCCCGGGACTAGCGGGAGAGTAAGGGAGCAGTTCTTC. This gives the protein CASSPGTSGRVREQFF.

The chain links TRBV28 to TRBJ2-3, with D possibly being TRBD1 (5 bases). The CDR3 is 16 amino acids. V was pared by 3 bases and J by 0 bases, with 13 bases between. Germline V lookup: CDR1 MDHEN, CDR2 SYDVKM. CDR3 coding DNA: TGTGCCAGCAGTTTGGCCGCGACAGCTAGCACAGATACGCAGTATTTT. Amino acids: CASSLAATASTDTQYF. Using reference TRBV28 and TRBJ2-3 for the parts outside the CDR3, the full variable domain is DVKVTQSSRYLVKRTGEKVFLECVQDMDHENMFWYRQDPGLGLRLIYFSYDVKMKEKGDIPEGYSVSREKKERFSLILESASTNQTSMYLCASSLAATASTDTQYFGPGTRLTVL.

The V and J genes are TRBV30 and TRBJ1-1; perhaps TRBD1 as D (5 bases). The V gene lost 3 bases and the J gene lost 2 bases, with 10 bases spanning the gap. Looked up from germline, CDR1 is GTSNPN and CDR2 is SVGIG (reference sequence). This CDR3 has 13 residues. The CDR3 DNA is TGTGCCTGGAGCCGGGGGGATAACACTGAAGCTTTCTTT. This encodes CAWSRGDNTEAFF. Filled out from reference TRBV30 and TRBJ1-1, the complete variable domain reads SQTIHQWPATLVQPVGSPLSLECTVEGTSNPNLYWYRQAAGRGLQLLFYSVGIGQISSEVPQNLSASRPQDRQFILSSKKLLLSDSGFYLCAWSRGDNTEAFFGQGTRLTVV.

CDR3 nucleotide sequence: TGTGCCAGCAGCCCCCTCCCAACAGGGAACACTGAAGCTTTCTTT. It yields the protein CASSPLPTGNTEAFF. J is TRBJ1-1 and V is TRBV5-4, with a tentative D call TRBD1 (5 bases). Trimming removed 4 bases at V and 1 base at J, with 14 bases between. CDR1 SGHNT and CDR2 YYREEE come from the germline V gene (reference sequence). There are 15 residues in the CDR3.

This clone was seen a single time. The chain employs TRBV9 and TRBJ2-1, with a weak D call TRBD2 (5 bases). In germline, CDR1 is SGDLS, CDR2 YYNGEE. The CDR3 runs 15 residues. Trimming removed 4 bases at V and 6 bases at J, with 17 bases between. The CDR3 DNA sequence: TGTGCCAGCAGCCCCCCGGTCCGGGAAGGCAATGAGCAGTTCTTC. It is translated as CASSPPVREGNEQFF.

The V call is TRBV2, the J call TRBJ1-1, with 7 bases matching TRBD1. J gave up 4 bases and V 1 base, and 6 bases lay outside the gene matches. Germline V gene data show CDR1 as SNHLY and CDR2 as FYNNEI. This CDR3 is built from 15 residues. In nucleotides, the CDR3 is TGTGCCAGCAGTGAAGTAGGGACAGTCGCCACTGAAGCTTTCTTT. Protein sequence: CASSEVGTVATEAFF.

This clone appeared a few times. The V call is TRBV19, the J call TRBJ1-1; D is ambiguous. The V gene's germline CDR1 is LNHDA and CDR2 SQIVND (reference sequence). This CDR3 is 16 amino acids long. The V end was cut by 7 bases, the J end by 1 base, with 19 bases between. The CDR3 DNA sequence: TGTGCCAGTAATGCCCCTATGAGGGTTTCGAACACTGAAGCTTTCTTT. Amino acids: CASNAPMRVSNTEAFF.

This chain uses TRBV5-4 with TRBJ2-3; D might be TRBD1 (5 bases). This CDR3 contains 15 residues. V dropped 1 base and J dropped 0 bases, with 9 bases sitting between them. The germline V gene has CDR1 SGHNT and CDR2 YYREEE (reference sequence). For the CDR3, the DNA is TGTGCCAGCAGCTTGCGCAGGGCGAGCACAGATACGCAGTATTTT. Encoded protein: CASSLRRASTDTQYF. The full variable domain, completed using reference TRBV5-4 and TRBJ2-3, is ETGVTQSPTHLIKTRGQQVTLRCSSQSGHNTVSWYQQALGQGPQFIFQYYREEENGRGNFPPRFSGLQFPNYSSELNVNALELDDSALYLCASSLRRASTDTQYFGPGTRLTVL.

This sequence joins TRBV18 and TRBJ2-5, with TRBD2 as a possible D gene (6 bases). Germline V gene lookup returns CDR1 KGHSH and CDR2 LQKENI. The CDR3 length is 16 residues. The germline V and J ends were trimmed by 1 base and 2 bases, with 14 bases remaining between them. CDR3 loop: CASSPRLARIQETQYF. In DNA form, the CDR3 reads TGTGCCAGCTCACCACGGCTAGCGCGCATACAAGAGACCCAGTACTTC. Full variable domain (outside the CDR3, taken from reference TRBV18 and TRBJ2-5): NAGVMQNPRHLVRRRGQEARLRCSPMKGHSHVYWYRQLPEEGLKFMVYLQKENIIDESGMPKERFSAEFPKEGPSILRIQQVVRGDSAAYFCASSPRLARIQETQYFGPGTRLLVL.

The chain has TRBV7-9 and TRBJ1-2; D gene unclear. From germline, CDR1 is SEHNR and CDR2 FQNEAQ (reference sequence). CDR3 length: 16 residues. V was trimmed by 1 base and J by 0 bases, leaving 12 bases between them. In DNA form, the CDR3 reads TGTGCCAGCAGCTTAGAAGGCAGTCAGGCTAACTATGGCTACACCTTC. Residues: CASSLEGSQANYGYTF. The whole variable domain, filled in from reference TRBV7-9 and TRBJ1-2, reads DTGVSQNPRHKITKRGQNVTFRCDPISEHNRLYWYRQTLGQGPEFLTYFQNEAQLEKSRLLSDRFSAERPKGSFSTLEIQRTEQGDSAMYLCASSLEGSQANYGYTFGSGTRLTVV.

This rearrangement joins TRBV2 to TRBJ1-1; possibly TRBD1 for D (5 bases). Trimming stripped 8 bases from V and 1 base from J, with 11 bases between. From germline, CDR1 is SNHLY and CDR2 FYNNEI. This CDR3 is built from 13 residues. The CDR3 is CASGSDTNTEAFF. The CDR3 DNA is TGTGCCAGCGGATCGGACACGAACACTGAAGCTTTCTTT.

The table lists this clone with a few counts. This sequence joins TRBV28 and TRBJ1-3, with 10 bases aligning to TRBD1. This CDR3 is 14 amino acids long. Germline values: CDR1 MDHEN, CDR2 SYDVKM. V shed 5 bases and J 7 bases; nucleotides not matched to a gene: 5. The CDR3 DNA reads TGTGCCAGCAGTAGGGGACAGGGGAGGAACACCATATATTTT. Encoded protein: CASSRGQGRNTIYF.

As concerns this clone: An end of the junction differs from the germline gene, which may be a read error. The V gene is TRBV7-9, the J gene TRBJ1-1, with unresolved D. The CDR3 sequence is 14 residues long. The germline V gene encodes CDR1 SEHNR and CDR2 FQNEAQ (reference sequence). CDR3 sequence (DNA): TGTTCCAGCAGCTTAGACCCCGGGAACACTGAAGCTTTCTTT. This encodes CSSSLDPGNTEAFF. Using reference TRBV7-9 and TRBJ1-1 for the parts outside the CDR3, the full variable domain is DTGVSQNPRHKITKRGQNVTFRCDPISEHNRLYWYRQTLGQGPEFLTYFQNEAQLEKSRLLSDRFSAERPKGSFSTLEIQRTEQGDSAMYLCSSSLDPGNTEAFFGQGTRLTVV.

V usage is TRBV30 and J usage is TRBJ2-7; D uncertain. The germline V gene encodes CDR1 GTSNPN and CDR2 SVGIG (reference sequence). V was clipped by 0 bases and J by 5 bases, with 5 bases between them. The CDR3 extends over 11 amino acids. In DNA, the CDR3 is TGTGCCTGGAGTGTATCTCACGAGCAGTACTTC. Translating it yields CAWSVSHEQYF.

The chain recombines TRBV30 with TRBJ1-3; the D gene is possibly TRBD1 (5 bases). The CDR3 runs 13 residues. Germline loops: CDR1 GTSNPN, CDR2 SVGIG (reference sequence). Trimming took 2 bases from V and 4 from J, leaving 9 bases between them. CDR3 sequence: CAWSSGGGNTIYF. Here the CDR3 DNA reads TGTGCCTGGAGTTCGGGGGGAGGAAACACCATATATTTT.

The rearrangement uses TRBV4-2 and TRBJ1-2; no clear D. Germline-derived CDR1 and CDR2 are LGHNA and YNFKEQ. The CDR3 extends over 13 amino acids. Deletions cut 1 base from V and 5 bases from J, with 8 bases between. DNA for the CDR3: TGTGCCAGCAGCCAAGGGACGGGGTATGGCTACACCTTC. This gives the protein CASSQGTGYGYTF.

This chain joins TRBV18 and TRBJ2-3; 10 positions match TRBD1. The CDR3 extends over 17 amino acids. V dropped 6 bases and J dropped 2; count of bases not matched to a gene: 11. Germline lookup yields CDR1 KGHSH and CDR2 LQKENI. DNA of the CDR3: TGTGCCAGCTCGCTATTCCGGGGGACAGGGGACACAGATACGCAGTATTTT. It translates to CASSLFRGTGDTDTQYF.

Comment on this clone: Different DNA sequences within this sample yield the same CDR3. The chain employs TRBV18 and TRBJ2-2, with no clear D. The germline CDR1 and CDR2 sequences are KGHSH and LQKENI. V was shortened by 0 bases and J by 5 bases, with 4 bases between the two germline ends. CDR3 length: 13 amino acids. The CDR3 bases are TGTGCCAGCTCACCACCGTCGACCGGGGAGCTGTTTTTT. The encoded protein is CASSPPSTGELFF.